This TCR beta chain is from a study of cytomegalovirus exposure and HLA in healthy donors. 13 Jbeta primers and 60 Vbeta primers were used for the PCR. TCRdb's copy holds only in-frame clones and misses some; the assay was immunoSEQ multiplex PCR. This table holds roughly 110,000 clones, 70% to 80% found once. General observations from the study: In a later analysis, TCR beta V- and J-gene trimming showed a link to a missense DCLRE1C variant.

As to this clone: The antigen is unknown.

Input material: PBMCs. This receptor was obtained from a female donor in good health and CMV-seronegative.

The CDR3 loop is CASSLAPGANEQFF. CDR3 sequence (DNA): TGTGCCAGCAGCTTAGCCCCAGGGGCTAATGAGCAGTTCTTC. The rearrangement links TRBV7-8 to TRBJ2-1, with D maybe TRBD1 (6 bases). This CDR3 contains 14 residues. Germline assignment: CDR1 SGHVS and CDR2 FQNEAQ. V was trimmed by 0 bases and J by 7 bases, leaving 10 bases between them.